The sequence of this TCR beta chain was determined in a study of T cells in Graves' hyperthyroidism and ophthalmopathy. V lost 3 bases to trimming and J lost 5 bases; unmatched junction nucleotides: 7. Germline V gene data show CDR1 as LGHNA and CDR2 as YSLEER. The CDR3 extends over 16 amino acids. This clonotype came up a few times. Amplification of TCR beta CDR3 regions used RNA as the template. The HTBI set primed first-round TCR CDR3 RT-PCR. Each CDR3 protein gets one entry after TCRdb re-called the multiplex PCR reads with MiXCR. Here the sample spans hundreds of thousands of distinct CDR3 sequences, 20% to 25% being singletons.

The chain uses TRBV4-3 and TRBJ1-4; 9 bases align to TRBD1. This receptor was taken from a man aged 25 to 40 with Graves' ophthalmopathy. Sequencing was done on a sample of blood. DNA of the CDR3: TGCGCCAGCAGCCAGAATCCCGGGACAGGGAATGAAAAACTGTTTTTT. Translating gives CASSQNPGTGNEKLFF.